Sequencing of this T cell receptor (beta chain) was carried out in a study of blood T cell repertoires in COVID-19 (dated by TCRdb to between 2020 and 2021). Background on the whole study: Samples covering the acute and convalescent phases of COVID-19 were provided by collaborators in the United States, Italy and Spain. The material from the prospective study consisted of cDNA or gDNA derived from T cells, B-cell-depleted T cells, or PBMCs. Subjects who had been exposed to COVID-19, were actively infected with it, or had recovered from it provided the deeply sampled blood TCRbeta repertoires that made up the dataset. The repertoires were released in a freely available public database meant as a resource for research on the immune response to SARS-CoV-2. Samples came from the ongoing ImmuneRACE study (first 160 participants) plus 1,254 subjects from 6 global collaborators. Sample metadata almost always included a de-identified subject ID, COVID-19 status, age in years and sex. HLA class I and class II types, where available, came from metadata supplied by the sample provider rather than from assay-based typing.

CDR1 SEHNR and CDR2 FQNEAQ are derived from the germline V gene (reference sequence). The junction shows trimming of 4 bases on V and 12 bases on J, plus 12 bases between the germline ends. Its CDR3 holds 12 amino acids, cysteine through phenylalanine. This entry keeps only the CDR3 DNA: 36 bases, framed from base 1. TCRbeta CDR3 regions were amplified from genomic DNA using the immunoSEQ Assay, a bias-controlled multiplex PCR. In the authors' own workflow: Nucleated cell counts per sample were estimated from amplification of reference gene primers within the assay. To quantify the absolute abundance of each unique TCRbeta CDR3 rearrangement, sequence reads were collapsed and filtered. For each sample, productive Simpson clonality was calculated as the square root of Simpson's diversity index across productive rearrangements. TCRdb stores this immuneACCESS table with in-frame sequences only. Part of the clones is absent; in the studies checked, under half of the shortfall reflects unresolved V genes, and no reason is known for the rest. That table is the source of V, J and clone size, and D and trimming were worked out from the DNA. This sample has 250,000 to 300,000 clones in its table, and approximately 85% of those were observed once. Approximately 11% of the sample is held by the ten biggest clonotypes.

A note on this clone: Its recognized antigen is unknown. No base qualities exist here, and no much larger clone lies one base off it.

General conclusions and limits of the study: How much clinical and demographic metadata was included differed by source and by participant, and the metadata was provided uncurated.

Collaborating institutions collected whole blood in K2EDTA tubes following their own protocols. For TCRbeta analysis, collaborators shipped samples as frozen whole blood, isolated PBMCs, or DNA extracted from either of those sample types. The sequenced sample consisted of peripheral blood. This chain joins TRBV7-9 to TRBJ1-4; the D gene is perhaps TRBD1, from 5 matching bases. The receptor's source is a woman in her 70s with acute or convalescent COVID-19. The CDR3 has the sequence CASSSPTGELFF. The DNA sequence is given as TGTGCCAGCAGCTCCCCGACGGGGGAACTGTTTTTT.